This TCR beta chain was obtained from a study of Graves' ophthalmopathy and Graves' hyperthyroidism. This clonotype was counted at least ten times. None of the included patients had other autoimmune diseases, uncontrolled infections, pregnancy or lactation, as these led to exclusion. From germline, CDR1 is MNHEY and CDR2 SVGAGI. The CDR3 sequence is 14 residues long. The V and J ends lost 0 bases and 3 bases respectively, with 6 bases between them. Amplification targeted the TCR beta CDR3 regions, with RNA transcripts as the source material. Second-round multiplex PCR came after a first-round RT-PCR that employed HTBI primers. One entry per CDR3 protein results from TCRdb running MiXCR on the multiplex PCR reads. The table lists 650,000 to 900,000 distinct CDR3 sequences, 40% of them singletons.

This chain uses TRBV6-5 with TRBJ1-5; D is unresolved. Sequenced input: peripheral blood. The TCR was taken from an adult man with Graves' ophthalmopathy. CDR3 in amino acids: CASSYSGYNQPQHF. The CDR3 coding sequence is TGTGCCAGCAGTTACTCGGGCTACAATCAGCCCCAGCATTTT.